This entry concerns a single T cell receptor (beta chain). Antigen unknown. The data were obtained in a study of T cell repertoires in cytomegalovirus infection. The CDR3 spans 12 residues. Germline CDR1 and CDR2: SGHDN and FVKESK. Between the trimmed V and J ends, which lost 1 base and 6 bases, there was a span of 1 base. General observations from the study: Dominating the ex vivo response were TCR beta clonotypes that were CMV-specific and HLA-C-restricted.

Each CDR3 protein is one row after TCRdb ran MiXCR on the reads. The data contain around 130,000 distinct CDR3 sequences, 20% to 30% of them singletons. The sample comprised PBMCs, sequenced either directly or after in vitro stimulation (not recorded which). This TCR was recovered from a human donor in good health (CMV status not recorded). Some clones in this sample may be carry-over from other donors' samples. The genes are TRBV14 and TRBJ1-6; D is unresolved. The CDR3 reads CASSQVNSPLHF. CDR3 sequence (DNA): TGTGCCAGCAGCCAAGTTAATTCACCCCTCCACTTT. Based on the CDR3 plus reference TRBV14 and TRBJ1-6, the full variable domain is EAGVTQFPSHSVIEKGQTVTLRCDPISGHDNLYWYRRVMGKEIKFLLHFVKESKQDESGMPNNRFLAERTGGTYSTLKVQPAELEDSGVYFCASSQVNSPLHFGNGTRLTVT.